This section outlines one T cell receptor (beta chain) sequence together with its context. J lost 2 bases, V lost 4 bases, and 5 bases had no gene match. The CDR3 consists of 14 residues. Germline CDR1 GTSNPN, CDR2 SVGIG (reference sequence). The assay was immunoSEQ multiplex PCR, and TCRdb's table has in-frame clones only and misses some. The sample yields some 97,000 clones, 82% seen once. This entry comes from a study of PD-1 blockade in mismatch repair-deficient tumors. This sequence originates from an adult with mismatch repair-deficient cancer. The sequences come from peripheral blood, collected roughly 35 weeks after starting pembrolizumab. The chain has TRBV30 and TRBJ1-2; the match to TRBD1 covers 9 bases. The CDR3 DNA reads TGTGCCTGGACGGGGGACAGGGTAAACTATGGCTACACCTTC. Protein sequence: CAWTGDRVNYGYTF.